These T cell receptor beta chains were read from a single sample in a study of cytomegalovirus exposure and HLA in healthy donors. Sequenced by immunoSEQ multiplex PCR; TCRdb stores in-frame clones only, minus some. The top ten clones hold over 10% of a sample with 90,000 to 130,000 clones, just over 75% of them seen once. The sample comprised PBMCs. The origin of the receptors is a man aged 25-45 years in good health and CMV-seropositive. CDR3s include the opening cysteine and the closing phenylalanine or tryptophan. Each record gives: D gene, V gene, J gene, clone size, CDR3 DNA, CDR3 protein. The D gene is left open where the match is weak. Not all rows give a size; the values are once, few, many and, for expanded clones, a class.

>-|TRBV30|TRBJ1-4|-
TGTGCCTGGAGTGCCGAGGCGGGGGCGAATGAAAAACTGTTTTTT
CAWSAEAGANEKLFF
>-|TRBV5-1|TRBJ2-3|once
TGCGCCAGCAGCGTAGAGAACACAGATACGCAGTATTTT
CASSVENTDTQYF
>TRBD1|TRBV18|TRBJ1-2|-
TGTGCCAGCTCACCGGGACAGGGCTATGGCTACACCTTC
CASSPGQGYGYTF
>-|TRBV10-3|TRBJ2-2|-
TGTGCCATCAGTGGGGGAGCCGGGGAGCTGTTTTTT
CAISGGAGELFF
>-|TRBV21-1|TRBJ2-7|-
TGTGCCAGCAGCAAAGACAGGGCTCGCTACGAGCAGTACTTC
CASSKDRARYEQYF
>TRBD2|TRBV9|TRBJ2-2|once
TGTGCCAGCAGCCAGCGGGGGGCGAACACCGGGGAGCTGTTTTTT
CASSQRGANTGELFF
>-|TRBV7-7|TRBJ2-6|-
TGTGCCAGCAGCTCTAGCTCTGGGGCCAACGTCCTGACTTTC
CASSSSSGANVLTF
>-|TRBV14|TRBJ1-5|-
TGTGCCAGCAGCCAGTTACAGGGAGTCAATCAGCCCCAGCATTTT
CASSQLQGVNQPQHF
>TRBD1|TRBV9|TRBJ2-5|-
TGTGCCAGCAGCGAGCCATTGACAGGGAGCCAGGCCCAAGAGACCCAGTACTTC
CASSEPLTGSQAQETQYF
>TRBD2|TRBV6-5|TRBJ2-2|-
TGTGCCAGCAGTTACTCTACCGGGGGGGAGGGGGGGGAGCTGTTTTTT
CASSYSTGGEGGELFF
>TRBD1|TRBV6-6|TRBJ2-1|few
TGTGCCAGCAGTTACCCGACAGGGGACGGGGATGAGCAGTTCTTC
CASSYPTGDGDEQFF
>-|TRBV10-3|TRBJ1-1|once
TGTGCCATCCGCTCGGACACCTACACTGAAGCTTTCTTT
CAIRSDTYTEAFF
>-|TRBV10-1|TRBJ2-7|-
TGCGCCAGCAGTGAGTCGGGCAGGGCTCACGAGCAGTACTTC
CASSESGRAHEQYF
>TRBD1|TRBV2|TRBJ2-7|-
TGTGCCAGCAGTTGGGACAGGGTTTACGAGCAGTACTTC
CASSWDRVYEQYF
>TRBD2|TRBV9|TRBJ2-7|-
TGTGCCAGCAGCGGTAGCGGGGGTTTAAGGGAGCAGTACTTC
CASSGSGGLREQYF
>TRBD1|TRBV5-1|TRBJ2-2|-
TGCGCCAGCAGCCGAGGACAGGGCAGGCCCACCGGGGAGCTGTTTTTT
CASSRGQGRPTGELFF
>TRBD1|TRBV30|TRBJ1-2|-
TGTGCCTGGGGGACAGGGGGCTATGGCTACACCTTC
CAWGTGGYGYTF
>-|TRBV29-1|TRBJ1-1|-
TGCAGCGTGGGGGGGGGTTCGGGGCAGAACACTGAAGCTTTCTTT
CSVGGGSGQNTEAFF
>-|TRBV5-4|TRBJ2-7|-
TGTGCCAGCAGTGAGGGCCCGGCGAGGAACGAGCAGTACTTC
CASSEGPARNEQYF
>-|TRBV11-2|TRBJ2-5|-
TGTGCCAGCAGCCCAGCCGCAGGGGCTCAAGAGACCCAGTACTTC
CASSPAAGAQETQYF
>-|TRBV6-5|TRBJ2-1|once
TGTGCCAGCAGTTACGGGACTTACAATGAGCAGTTCTTC
CASSYGTYNEQFF
>-|TRBV19|TRBJ2-7|once
TGTGCCAGTAGTGGCTCCGGGACACTGTACGAGCAGTACTTC
CASSGSGTLYEQYF
>TRBD1|TRBV11-3|TRBJ2-2|-
TGTGCCAGCAGCTATGACAGGGGCGCAGCCGGGGAGCTGTTTTTT
CASSYDRGAAGELFF
>-|TRBV10-3|TRBJ1-1|few
TGTGCCATCAGTGAGCCCCCGGCGCGGGAAGCTTTCTTT
CAISEPPAREAFF
>TRBD1|TRBV7-9|TRBJ1-2|-
TGTGTTACGCCCGGGGACAGGGGAACCTATGGCTACACCTTC
CVTPGDRGTYGYTF
>TRBD2|TRBV4-2|TRBJ2-1|-
TGTGCCAGCAGCCAAGCAGGGAGGGATGAGCAGTTCTTC
CASSQAGRDEQFF
>-|TRBV4-3|TRBJ1-2|few
TGCGCCAGCAGCTCGAGTGCAGGGGATAACTATGGCTACACCTTC
CASSSSAGDNYGYTF
>-|TRBV11-2|TRBJ1-2|-
TGTGCCAGCAGCTTAGACGTCTATGGCTACACCTTC
CASSLDVYGYTF
>-|TRBV28|TRBJ1-2|-
TGTGCCAGCAGTGATCAGGGACATCCCCACTTC
CASSDQGHPHF
>TRBD1|TRBV18|TRBJ2-7|-
TGTGCCAGCTCGGCCGGGACAGGGGCCTACGAGCAGTACTTC
CASSAGTGAYEQYF
>TRBD1|TRBV28|TRBJ2-4|-
TGTGCCAGCAGTGAGGGACAGTCAGTGCCCCACATTCAGTACTTC
CASSEGQSVPHIQYF
>TRBD2|TRBV6-6|TRBJ2-4|-
TGTGCCAGCAGAGGGCCTGGGGGGAGGGTCAAAAACATTCAGTACTTC
CASRGPGGRVKNIQYF
>TRBD1|TRBV2|TRBJ1-4|-
TGTGCCAGCAGTGTGGACAGGGGTTATGAAAAACTGTTTTTT
CASSVDRGYEKLFF
>-|TRBV27|TRBJ2-1|-
TGTGCCAGCAGTTTCCGAGAGTGGAATGAGCAGTTCTTC
CASSFREWNEQFF
>TRBD2|TRBV2|TRBJ2-3|-
TGTGCCAGCAGTAAGGGGGGACTAGGGGAGACAGATACGCAGTATTTT
CASSKGGLGETDTQYF
>TRBD1|TRBV6-5|TRBJ1-1|-
TGTGCCAGCAGTTACTCAGGGGGCCGGAACACTGAAGCTTTCTTT
CASSYSGGRNTEAFF
>-|TRBV7-9|TRBJ2-1|-
TGTGCCAGCAGCGCCATCCAGGTTGTTCACAATGAGCAGTTCTTC
CASSAIQVVHNEQFF
>-|TRBV4-3|TRBJ1-2|once
TGCGCCAGCAGCCAAGACTCAGGACAGCCTACGGGCTACACCTTC
CASSQDSGQPTGYTF
>TRBD2|TRBV7-3|TRBJ2-1|-
TGTGCCAGCAGCTTAGCGGGGGTTCCAGTAGGTGAGCAGTTCTTC
CASSLAGVPVGEQFF
>TRBD1|TRBV29-1|TRBJ2-7|few
TGCAGCGTGGGGACAGGTGAATCCTACGAGCAGTACTTC
CSVGTGESYEQYF
>-|TRBV29-1|TRBJ1-2|-
TGCAGCGTTGGCTCAGGGGTCCTCCCGAAAGGCTACACCTTC
CSVGSGVLPKGYTF
>TRBD1|TRBV6-6|TRBJ1-3|-
TGTGCCAGCAGTATGATGGACAGGGGGCACACCATATATTTT
CASSMMDRGHTIYF
>-|TRBV9|TRBJ1-2|-
TGTGCCAGCAGGGGGGCCTATGGCTACACCTTC
CASRGAYGYTF
>-|TRBV9|TRBJ2-6|-
TGTGCCAGCAGCGTAGGTTCCGTTAGTGGGGCCAACGTCCTGACTTTC
CASSVGSVSGANVLTF
>TRBD1|TRBV5-4|TRBJ2-7|-
TGTGCCAGCAGCCTTCTGGGGACAGGGGACCACGAGCAGTACTTC
CASSLLGTGDHEQYF
>TRBD2|TRBV5-4|TRBJ2-1|-
TGTGCCAGCAGCTTGGGGGGCGGGGGGGAGAGGAATGAGCAGTTCTTC
CASSLGGGGERNEQFF
>TRBD1|TRBV4-2|TRBJ1-2|-
TGTGCCAGCAGCCAGGGGACAGGAGCTAACTATGGCTACACCTTC
CASSQGTGANYGYTF
>-|TRBV15|TRBJ2-2|-
TGTGCCACCAGCAGAGATCCCAGGGGCCCCATCACCGGGGAGCTGTTTTTT
CATSRDPRGPITGELFF
>-|TRBV30|TRBJ2-2|-
TGTGCCTGGAGTGGACAGTTCACCGGGGAGCTGTTTTTT
CAWSGQFTGELFF
>-|TRBV19|TRBJ1-1|-
TGTGCCAGTAGTATGCGCGGATTGAACACTGAAGCTTTCTTT
CASSMRGLNTEAFF
>-|TRBV9|TRBJ1-3|-
TGTGCCAGCAGCGTAAACAGGGACTCTGGAAACACCATATATTTT
CASSVNRDSGNTIYF
>-|TRBV19|TRBJ2-7|-
TGTGCCAGTAGTCTGGACAGCACCTACGAGCAGTACTTC
CASSLDSTYEQYF
>TRBD1|TRBV7-8|TRBJ2-2|few
TGTGCCAGCAGTTTTGACAGGGCGGACACCGGGGAGCTGTTTTTT
CASSFDRADTGELFF
>-|TRBV5-6|TRBJ2-6|-
TGTGCCAGCAGACGGGAGCACCTGTCTGGGGCCAACGTCCTGACTTTC
CASRREHLSGANVLTF
>-|TRBV14|TRBJ2-1|-
TGTGCCAGCAGCCAACTCCGCGGGGGCCCATACAATGAGCAGTTCTTC
CASSQLRGGPYNEQFF
>-|TRBV7-2|TRBJ1-6|-
TGTGCCAGCAGCCTCCGAGGAGGGGCCCTAAGGTCACCCCTCCACTTT
CASSLRGGALRSPLHF
>-|TRBV28|TRBJ2-7|once
TGTGCCAGCACTCGGAGGGAAACCACCTACGAGCAGTACTTC
CASTRRETTYEQYF
>-|TRBV9|TRBJ2-3|-
TGTGCCAGCAGCCCTGGGACTTTTTCCTGGGCGCAGTATTTT
CASSPGTFSWAQYF
>-|TRBV15|TRBJ2-7|-
TGTGCCACCAGCAGAGATCCCGTACTAATCCTCTCCTACGAGCAGTACTTC
CATSRDPVLILSYEQYF